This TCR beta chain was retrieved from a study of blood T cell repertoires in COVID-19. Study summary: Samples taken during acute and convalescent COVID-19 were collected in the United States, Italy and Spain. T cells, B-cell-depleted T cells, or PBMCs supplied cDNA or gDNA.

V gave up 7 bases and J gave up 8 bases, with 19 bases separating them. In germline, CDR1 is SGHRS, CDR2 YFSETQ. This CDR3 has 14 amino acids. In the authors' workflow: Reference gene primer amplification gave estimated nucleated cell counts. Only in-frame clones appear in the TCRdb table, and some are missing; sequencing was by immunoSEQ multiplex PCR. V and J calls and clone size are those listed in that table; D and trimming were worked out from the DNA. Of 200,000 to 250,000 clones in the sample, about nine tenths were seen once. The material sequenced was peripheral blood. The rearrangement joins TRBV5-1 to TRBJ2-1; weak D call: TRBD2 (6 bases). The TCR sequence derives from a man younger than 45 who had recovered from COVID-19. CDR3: CASGWWGEADEQFF. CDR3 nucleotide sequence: TGCGCCAGCGGCTGGTGGGGGGAGGCGGATGAGCAGTTCTTC.